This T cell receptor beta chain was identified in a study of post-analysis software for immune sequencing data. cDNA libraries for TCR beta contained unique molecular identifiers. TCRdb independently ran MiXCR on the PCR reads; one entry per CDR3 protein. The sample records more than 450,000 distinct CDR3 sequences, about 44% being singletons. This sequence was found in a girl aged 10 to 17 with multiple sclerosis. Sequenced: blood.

The CDR3 coding sequence is TGCGCCAGCAGCCTACCTCGAGGGTCTGACGGGAGACAGAAGTGGACAGATACGCAGTATTTT. It is translated as CASSLPRGSDGRQKWTDTQYF. The gene calls are TRBV5-1 and TRBJ2-3; tentative D call: TRBD2 (6 bases). The CDR3 covers 21 residues. Germline values: CDR1 SGHRS, CDR2 YFSETQ. With 4 bases removed from V and 3 bases from J, the gap between germline ends came to 33 bases.